These 18 T cell receptor beta chains came from one sample sequenced in a study of shared T cell receptors in the human thymus. Libraries were prepared by immunoSEQ multiplex PCR; TCRdb keeps only in-frame clonotypes and omits some of them. The sample yields roughly 660,000 clones, approximately 88% seen once. These data were also filed under a second study, of human thymus T cells.

The specimen was thymocytes. The receptors were gathered from a boy under three years old with a congenital heart defect.

For this clone: Other DNA sequences in the sample encode the same CDR3. This rearrangement joins TRBV5-6 to TRBJ2-5, with 7 bases matching TRBD2. After removal of 0 bases from V and 5 bases from J, the junction contained 1 base not matched to a gene. The V gene's germline CDR1 is SGHDT and CDR2 YYEEEE. This CDR3 comprises 13 residues. The CDR3 spells CASSLVSGETQYF. The DNA for the CDR3 is TGTGCCAGCAGCTTGGTTAGCGGGGAGACCCAGTACTTC.

The chain has TRBV4-2 and TRBJ2-1; TRBD2 agrees at 10 bases. The CDR3 is 17 residues long. CDR1 is LGHNA, CDR2 YNFKEQ, per germline. The V gene end was trimmed by 5 bases and the J gene end by 0 bases; junction bases not matched to a gene: 7. CDR3 region: CASSGTSELSSYNEQFF. CDR3 in DNA: TGTGCCAGCAGCGGGACTAGCGAACTAAGCTCCTACAATGAGCAGTTCTTC.

The rearrangement uses TRBV5-1 and TRBJ1-5; possibly TRBD1 for D (5 bases). The CDR3 covers 18 residues. Germline assignment: CDR1 SGHRS and CDR2 YFSETQ. Trimming took off 1 base at V and 0 bases at J, with 17 bases between the two ends. CDR3 protein: CASSLTASRDSSNQPQHF. The CDR3 nucleotides are TGCGCCAGCAGCTTGACGGCCTCAAGAGACAGTAGCAATCAGCCCCAGCATTTT.

This chain links TRBV9 with TRBJ2-3; TRBD2 matches at 7 bases. Germline CDR1 is SGDLS and CDR2 is YYNGEE. J gave up 0 bases and V 0 bases, and 10 bases lay outside the gene matches. The CDR3 has 18 amino acids. The CDR3 loop is CASSVGGEGRGSTDTQYF. The CDR3 nucleotides read TGTGCCAGCAGCGTAGGGGGTGAGGGGAGGGGTAGCACAGATACGCAGTATTTT.

The chain uses TRBV12-5 and TRBJ2-7; no firm D call. CDR3 length: 13 residues. V dropped 3 bases and J dropped 1 base, with 7 bases sitting between them. Germline V CDR1 and CDR2: LGHNT, FRNRAP. The chain's CDR3 is CASGFSGSYEQYF. In DNA form, the CDR3 reads TGTGCTAGTGGTTTCTCCGGGTCCTACGAGCAGTACTTC.

The chain couples TRBV5-4 to TRBJ2-7; possibly TRBD2 for D (5 bases). Between the trimmed V and J ends, which lost 0 bases and 5 bases, there was a span of 15 bases. Germline values: CDR1 SGHNT, CDR2 YYREEE (reference sequence). This CDR3 spans 15 amino acids. The CDR3 reads CASSLGPGLLDEQYF. The CDR3, as DNA: TGTGCCAGCAGCTTGGGGCCAGGACTCCTAGACGAGCAGTACTTC.

The chain joins TRBV7-2 to TRBJ1-2, with D possibly TRBD1 on 6 matching bases. In germline, CDR1 is SGHTA, CDR2 FQGNSA. The CDR3 length is 16 residues. V lost 0 bases and J 1 base, leaving 12 bases between the germline ends. The CDR3 DNA sequence: TGTGCCAGCAGCTTAGCCCCGACAGGCATTAACTATGGCTACACCTTC. It yields the protein CASSLAPTGINYGYTF.

This sequence joins TRBV30 and TRBJ2-3, with 13 positions matching TRBD2. The CDR3 covers 23 residues. Per germline, CDR1 GTSNPN and CDR2 SVGIG (reference sequence). The ends lost 3 bases at V and 1 base at J; junction bases unmatched: 25. The CDR3 sequence: CAWRIRRTSGTSGALGGTDTQYF. The CDR3 DNA is TGTGCCTGGAGGATACGCCGAACTTCCGGGACTAGCGGGGCCCTAGGGGGCACAGATACGCAGTATTTT.

The chain joins TRBV27 to TRBJ2-3; 9 bases line up with TRBD1. Germline V gene data show CDR1 as MNHEY and CDR2 as SMNVEV (reference sequence). The ends lost 6 bases at V and 2 bases at J; junction bases unmatched: 12. The CDR3 consists of 17 residues. This CDR3 is CASRKRSDRGFTDTQYF. The CDR3 nucleotides are TGTGCCAGCAGAAAACGATCCGACAGGGGGTTCACAGATACGCAGTATTTT.

The chain employs TRBV5-6 and TRBJ1-1; D remains ambiguous. Per the germline V gene, CDR1 is SGHDT and CDR2 is YYEEEE. The germline V and J ends were trimmed by 0 bases and 1 base, with 10 bases remaining between them. CDR3 size: 15 residues. The CDR3 here is CASSLDSTENTEAFF. CDR3 bases: TGTGCCAGCAGCTTGGACAGCACCGAGAACACTGAAGCTTTCTTT.

V and J are TRBV6-6 and TRBJ2-7; TRBD2 is a possible D gene (5 bases). Germline CDR1 reads MNHNY; CDR2 reads SVGAGI (reference sequence). V gave up 3 bases and J gave up 6 bases, with 18 bases separating them. The CDR3 extends over 15 amino acids. CDR3 in DNA: TGTGCCAGCAGTTATGTGGAGGAAGGAGATCGCGAGCAGTACTTC. The encoded protein is CASSYVEEGDREQYF.

This clone was recorded once. The J gene is TRBJ2-3, the V gene TRBV11-2; possible D gene TRBD2, 5 bases. V gave up 5 bases and J gave up 0 bases, with 18 bases separating them. The CDR3 is 17 amino acids. Germline values: CDR1 SGHAT, CDR2 FQNNGV. The CDR3, as DNA: TGTGCCAGCAGCCCCCACATGAGGGCCCCTAGCACAGATACGCAGTATTTT. The encoded protein is CASSPHMRAPSTDTQYF.

In this sample, this clone turned up a few times. The chain has TRBV25-1 and TRBJ1-4; D call uncertain. CDR1 and CDR2 (germline): MGHDK, SYGVNS. V was shortened by 5 bases and J by 3 bases, with 13 bases between the two germline ends. The CDR3 length is 15 residues. CDR3 region: CASSPPQAPNEKLFF. The CDR3 DNA follows: TGTGCCAGCAGTCCTCCCCAGGCCCCTAATGAAAAACTGTTTTTT.

This clone was seen once. This chain joins TRBV27 and TRBJ2-3, with 9 bases fitting TRBD2. There are 15 residues in the CDR3. The germline V gene encodes CDR1 MNHEY and CDR2 SMNVEV (reference sequence). V lost 5 bases, J lost 4 bases, and 7 bases stayed unmatched. CDR3 loop: CASSAGGPGSDTQYF. CDR3 sequence (DNA): TGTGCCAGCAGTGCGGGAGGGCCAGGGTCAGATACGCAGTATTTT.

The J gene is TRBJ2-6, the V gene TRBV4-1; 9 positions agree with TRBD1. CDR1 and CDR2 (germline): MGHRA, YSYEKL. CDR3 length equals 20 residues. V lost 0 bases, J lost 0 bases, and 9 bases stayed unmatched. The CDR3 DNA reads as TGCGCCAGCAGCCAAGAGTTCAGGGACAGGGCGCTCTCTGGGGCCAACGTCCTGACTTTC. Protein product: CASSQEFRDRALSGANVLTF.

This clone was found once. The chain carries TRBV9 and TRBJ2-3; D may be TRBD1 (5 bases). V dropped 0 bases and J dropped 3 bases, with 14 bases sitting between them. Per germline, CDR1 SGDLS and CDR2 YYNGEE. There are 16 residues in the CDR3. CDR3 sequence reads: CASSVDKAKGTDTQYF. CDR3 in DNA: TGTGCCAGCAGCGTAGATAAAGCGAAGGGGACAGATACGCAGTATTTT.

The chain has TRBV6-5 and TRBJ2-7; 12 positions agree with TRBD1. Germline CDR1 MNHEY, CDR2 SVGAGI. V lost 0 bases to trimming and J lost 3 bases; unmatched junction nucleotides: 3. This CDR3 has 16 residues. The CDR3 DNA is TGTGCCAGCAGTTACTCGGGACAGGGGGCTCTCTACGAGCAGTACTTC. Protein product: CASSYSGQGALYEQYF.

V and J are TRBV27 and TRBJ1-1; perhaps TRBD1 as D (5 bases). Trimming took 0 bases from V and 0 from J, leaving 8 bases between them. The CDR3 is 15 amino acids. Germline CDR1 is MNHEY and CDR2 is SMNVEV (reference sequence). This chain's CDR3 is CASSLSPGMNTEAFF. In nucleotides, the CDR3 is TGTGCCAGCAGTTTATCCCCAGGGATGAACACTGAAGCTTTCTTT.